Presented here are 2 T cell receptor beta chains from one specimen sequenced in a study of TIL therapy for anti-PD-1-resistant metastatic lung cancer. Time point meaning: pre-treatment sample, taken before nivolumab and TIL therapy. Sequencing used immunoSEQ v3. Generated by immunoSEQ multiplex PCR, the TCRdb table keeps only in-frame clones and is missing some. The table has tens of thousands of clones, less than 75% seen once. The source was blood, collected at baseline. The receptors derive from a person between 25 and 79 years old with non-small cell lung cancer.

This clone counts as large. V and J are TRBV28 and TRBJ2-1; D is unclear. The V gene lost 3 bases and the J gene lost 0 bases, with 6 bases spanning the gap. The CDR3 is made up of 14 amino acids. CDR1 and CDR2 (germline): MDHEN, SYDVKM. CDR3 sequence reads: CASSFTLSYNEQFF. The CDR3 region has the DNA TGTGCCAGCAGTTTTACTCTCTCCTACAATGAGCAGTTCTTC. Full variable domain (rest looked up from reference TRBV28 and TRBJ2-1): DVKVTQSSRYLVKRTGEKVFLECVQDMDHENMFWYRQDPGLGLRLIYFSYDVKMKEKGDIPEGYSVSREKKERFSLILESASTNQTSMYLCASSFTLSYNEQFFGPGTRLTVL.

This clone was seen a handful of times. The chain recombines TRBV19 with TRBJ1-5; no clear D. Trimming removed 5 bases at V and 7 bases at J, with 9 bases between. This CDR3 contains 12 residues. Germline-derived CDR1 and CDR2 are LNHDA and SQIVND (reference sequence). The CDR3 loop reads CASSHPGQPQHF. CDR3 nucleotides: TGTGCCAGTAGTCATCCCGGGCAGCCCCAGCATTTT.